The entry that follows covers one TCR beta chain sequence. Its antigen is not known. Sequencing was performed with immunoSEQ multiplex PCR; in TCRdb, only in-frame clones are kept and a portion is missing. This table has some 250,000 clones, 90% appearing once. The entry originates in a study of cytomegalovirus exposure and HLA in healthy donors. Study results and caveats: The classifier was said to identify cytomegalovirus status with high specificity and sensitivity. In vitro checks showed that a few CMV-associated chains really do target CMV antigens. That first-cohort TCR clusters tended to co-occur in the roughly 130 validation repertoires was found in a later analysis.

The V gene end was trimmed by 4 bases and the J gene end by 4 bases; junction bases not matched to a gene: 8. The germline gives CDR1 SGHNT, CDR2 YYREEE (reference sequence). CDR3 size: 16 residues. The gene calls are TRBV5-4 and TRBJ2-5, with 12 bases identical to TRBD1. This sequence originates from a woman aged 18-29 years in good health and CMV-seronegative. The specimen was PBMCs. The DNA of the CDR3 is TGTGCCAGCAGCCCTGGGACAGGGGGCTTTGGAGAGACCCAGTACTTC. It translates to CASSPGTGGFGETQYF.